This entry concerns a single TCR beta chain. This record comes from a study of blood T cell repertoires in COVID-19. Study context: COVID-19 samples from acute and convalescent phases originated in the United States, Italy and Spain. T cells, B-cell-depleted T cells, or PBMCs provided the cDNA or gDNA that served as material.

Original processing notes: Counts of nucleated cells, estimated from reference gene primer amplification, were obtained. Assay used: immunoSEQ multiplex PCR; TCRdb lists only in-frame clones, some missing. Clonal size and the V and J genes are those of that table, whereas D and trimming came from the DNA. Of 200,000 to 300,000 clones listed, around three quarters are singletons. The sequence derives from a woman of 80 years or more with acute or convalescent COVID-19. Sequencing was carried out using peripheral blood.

The CDR3 spells CASSLLEAFF. CDR3 DNA sequence: TGTGCCAGCAGTCTTCTCGAAGCTTTCTTT. The rearrangement uses TRBV2 and TRBJ1-1; D is unclear. Germline V gives CDR1 SNHLY, CDR2 FYNNEI. The V and J ends lost 5 bases and 8 bases respectively, with 6 bases between them. The CDR3 consists of 10 residues.